This section outlines one T cell receptor (beta chain) sequence together with its context. In germline, CDR1 is SGHTA, CDR2 FQGNSA. The CDR3 runs 16 residues. V gave up 2 bases and J gave up 7 bases, with 20 bases separating them. The sample belongs to a study of T cells after yellow fever vaccination. From the 5' RACE reads, TCRdb called clonotypes with MiXCR, one entry per CDR3 protein. The sample carries around 400,000 distinct CDR3 sequences, 11% recorded once. The chain is built from TRBV7-2 and TRBJ2-5; D is possibly TRBD2 (5 bases). The receptor's source is a man aged 18 to 30 who received the YFV17D yellow fever vaccine. This specimen consisted of PBMCs, obtained on the day of the first yellow fever vaccination. The CDR3 loop reads CASSLTVYGRGGTQYF. The DNA for the CDR3 is TGTGCCAGCAGCTTAACGGTTTATGGCCGTGGAGGGACCCAGTACTTC.